The present TCR beta chain was sequenced within a study of T cells in Graves' hyperthyroidism and ophthalmopathy. This clonotype has only a few counts. The CDR3 covers 12 residues. V gave up 6 bases and J gave up 8 bases, with 12 bases separating them. In germline, CDR1 is MDHEN, CDR2 SYDVKM. Amplification of TCR beta CDR3 regions used RNA as the template. First-round RT-PCR targeting the TCR CDR3 was performed with the HTBI primer set. MiXCR, applied by TCRdb to the multiplex PCR reads, yields one record per CDR3 protein. The repertoire holds approximately 700,000 distinct CDR3 sequences, with roughly 17% as singletons. PBMCs were collected from a 10 ml volume of fresh peripheral blood.

The source material was blood. V gene TRBV28 combines with J gene TRBJ2-3; possibly TRBD1 for D (6 bases). The receptor comes from a man between 18 and 35 years old with Graves' hyperthyroidism. CDR3 region: CASRQGSGTQYF. CDR3 coding DNA: TGTGCCAGCAGGCAGGGGTCAGGTACGCAGTATTTT.